The entry below describes one T cell receptor (beta chain). The data are from a study of shared T cell receptors in the human thymus. CDR3 length: 16 amino acids. Trimming took 5 bases from V and 4 from J; bases not matched to a gene: 13. Germline CDR1 is MNHEY and CDR2 is SMNVEV (reference sequence). Some clones are missing from TCRdb's copy, which holds only in-frame ones; the method was immunoSEQ multiplex PCR. The table has about 380,000 clones, approximately 95% seen once; the top ten hold roughly 0.021%. This receptor was obtained from a human donor. The specimen sequenced was thymocytes. The chain recombines TRBV27 with TRBJ1-1, with 7 bases that match TRBD1. CDR3 loop: CASSTKDRFGGTEAFF. CDR3 nucleotide sequence: TGTGCCAGCAGTACAAAGGACAGGTTCGGAGGCACTGAAGCTTTCTTT.